The 27 T cell receptor beta chains given below trace back to one sample, sequenced in a study of shared clonotypes between healthy human individuals. Terminally differentiated effector memory CD45RA+ cells were excluded by CCR7 positive selection of CD45RO-negative cells. Profiling relied on immunoSEQ multiplex PCR, and the TCRdb table lists in-frame clones only, not all of them. This table has 760,000 or so clones, about 96% appearing once. The sequencing sample was made of naive CD8+ T cells sorted from blood. The receptor set was obtained from a man between 25 and 39 years old in good health.

CDR3 region: CASISSGTGHTDTQYF. The CDR3 region has the DNA TGTGCCAGCATCTCATCCGGGACAGGACACACAGATACGCAGTATTTT. V usage is TRBV21-1 and J usage is TRBJ2-3; the D call TRBD1 from the table was never checked on the DNA. TRBV21-1 is a documented pseudogene. This CDR3 contains 16 residues.

V and J are TRBV27 and TRBJ1-4, with 7 bases identical to TRBD1. The CDR3 totals 15 residues. V lost 4 bases, J lost 2 bases, and 4 bases stayed unmatched. Looked up from germline, CDR1 is MNHEY and CDR2 is SMNVEV (reference sequence). The CDR3 coding sequence is TGTGCCAGCAGTTCCCTACAGGGGACTAATGAAAAACTGTTTTTT. This gives the protein CASSSLQGTNEKLFF.

The chain has TRBV2 and TRBJ2-5, with TRBD1 identical over 7 bases. This CDR3 comprises 15 residues. The V gene end was trimmed by 5 bases and the J gene end by 2 bases; junction bases not matched to a gene: 8. The germline V gene has CDR1 SNHLY and CDR2 FYNNEI. For the CDR3, the DNA is TGTGCCAGCAGTCTCACCAGGGGGAGACAAGAGACCCAGTACTTC. This encodes CASSLTRGRQETQYF.

The gene calls are TRBV6-1 and TRBJ1-5; possible D gene TRBD1, 6 bases. V was cut by 6 bases and J by 6 bases, with 15 bases left in between. This CDR3 is 14 amino acids long. CDR1 is MNHNS and CDR2 is SASEGT in the germline V gene. The chain's CDR3 is CASSPSGGLQPQHF. The DNA of the CDR3 is TGTGCCAGCAGCCCGAGTGGGGGCCTTCAGCCCCAGCATTTT.

The CDR3 region is CASSSVGAQYEQYF. The CDR3, as DNA: TGTGCCAGCAGCTCCGTGGGAGCCCAATACGAGCAGTACTTC. The rearrangement joins TRBV27 to TRBJ2-7, with a tentative D call TRBD2 (5 bases). The CDR3 runs 14 residues. CDR1 and CDR2 (germline): MNHEY, SMNVEV (reference sequence). V was pared by 6 bases and J by 4 bases, with 16 bases between.

This chain links TRBV7-2 with TRBJ1-1; no clear D. The CDR3 is made up of 11 amino acids. Germline-derived CDR1 and CDR2 are SGHTA and FQGNSA. The germline V and J ends were trimmed by 0 bases and 6 bases, with 2 bases remaining between them. CDR3: CASSLAPEAFF. In nucleotides, the CDR3 is TGTGCCAGCAGCTTAGCCCCTGAAGCTTTCTTT.

This clone occurred a few times. Different DNA sequences within this sample yield the same CDR3. This chain links TRBV19 with TRBJ2-1; D call uncertain. This CDR3 contains 15 residues. The V gene lost 1 base and the J gene lost 0 bases, with 7 bases spanning the gap. CDR1 and CDR2 from the germline V gene are LNHDA and SQIVND (reference sequence). CDR3 in DNA: TGTGCCAGTAGTATAGGGGGTGGCTCCTACAATGAGCAGTTCTTC. Translation gives CASSIGGGSYNEQFF.

In its sample, this clone was seen a few times. This chain joins TRBV2 and TRBJ2-7, with D perhaps TRBD1 (7 bases). Looked up from germline, CDR1 is SNHLY and CDR2 is FYNNEI. Trimming stripped 10 bases from V and 7 bases from J, with 17 bases between. The CDR3 length is 12 residues. Here the CDR3 reads CAIAGGTGEQYF. The CDR3 DNA reads TGTGCCATCGCAGGGGGGACGGGGGAGCAGTACTTC. The variable domain in full, completed from reference TRBV2 and TRBJ2-7, reads EPEVTQTPSHQVTQMGQEVILRCVPISNHLYFYWYRQILGQKVEFLVSFYNNEISEKSEIFDDQFSVERPDGSNFTLKIRSTKLEDSAMYFCAIAGGTGEQYFGPGTRLTVT.

The chain couples TRBV5-1 to TRBJ2-1; 7 positions agree with TRBD2. Trimming took 5 bases from V and 4 from J; bases not matched to a gene: 9. This CDR3 has 15 amino acids. Germline values: CDR1 SGHRS, CDR2 YFSETQ. CDR3 nucleotides: TGCGCCAGCAGAATGGCGGGAGCTGGGTACAATGAGCAGTTCTTC. It codes for CASRMAGAGYNEQFF.

The rearrangement uses TRBV13 and TRBJ2-2, with no clear D. CDR3 size: 14 residues. V lost 0 bases and J lost 1, with 3 bases in between. Germline V gives CDR1 PRHDT, CDR2 FYEKMQ (reference sequence). The CDR3 sequence is CASSLGWNTGELFF. The CDR3 DNA sequence: TGTGCCAGCAGCTTAGGCTGGAACACCGGGGAGCTGTTTTTT.

In this sample, this clone turned up once. V and J are TRBV29-1 and TRBJ2-1; 10 bases map to TRBD2. Per germline, CDR1 SQVTM and CDR2 ANQGSEA. The CDR3 loop spans 17 amino acids. Unmatched junction bases numbered 11, after V lost 6 bases and J lost 0 bases. CDR3: CSVEGTSAVSSYNEQFF. In DNA form, the CDR3 reads TGCAGCGTCGAGGGGACTAGCGCCGTGAGCTCCTACAATGAGCAGTTCTTC.

With regard to this clone: The same CDR3 can be traced to other DNA sequences in this sample. The J gene is TRBJ2-5, the V gene TRBV20-1; D not certain. This CDR3 has 10 amino acids. Germline V gene data show CDR1 as DFQATT and CDR2 as SNEGSKA (reference sequence). The V end lost 5 bases, the J end lost 5 bases, and 6 bases lay between the germline ends. In DNA, the CDR3 is TGCAGTGCTCTTCTGGAGACCCAGTACTTC. This encodes CSALLETQYF.

This chain links TRBV19 with TRBJ2-2; 9 nucleotides align to TRBD1. V was pared by 4 bases and J by 8 bases, with 5 bases of the junction left unmatched. CDR1 and CDR2 from the germline V gene are LNHDA and SQIVND (reference sequence). The CDR3 has 14 amino acids. CDR3 sequence: CASSTWTGVGELFF. CDR3 nucleotides: TGTGCCAGTAGTACTTGGACAGGGGTGGGGGAGCTGTTTTTT.

With regard to this clone: Other DNA sequences in this specimen translate into the identical CDR3. The chain has TRBV19 and TRBJ1-1; weak D call: TRBD1 (6 bases). Trimming pared 1 base from V and 5 bases from J, leaving 11 bases between. The germline CDR1 and CDR2 sequences are LNHDA and SQIVND (reference sequence). The CDR3 extends over 14 amino acids. The CDR3 DNA reads as TGTGCCAGTAGTATAGGGGGGGCAGGTACTGAAGCTTTCTTT. Translation gives CASSIGGAGTEAFF.

This clone was observed a few times. V usage is TRBV7-9 and J usage is TRBJ1-5, with 8 nucleotides matching TRBD1. The length of the CDR3 is 12 residues. V was pared by 5 bases and J by 6 bases, with 0 bases of the junction left unmatched. Germline V CDR1 and CDR2: SEHNR, FQNEAQ (reference sequence). In DNA, the CDR3 is TGTGCCAGCAGCGACAGGGGTCAGCCCCAGCATTTT. Encoded protein: CASSDRGQPQHF.

Comment on this clone: This CDR3 is also generated by other DNA sequences in the sample. J is TRBJ2-1 and V is TRBV10-3; maybe TRBD2 (5 bases). Germline V gives CDR1 ENHRY, CDR2 SYGVKD. V was cut by 0 bases and J by 6 bases, with 6 bases left in between. CDR3 length: 13 amino acids. The CDR3 sequence is CAISESSGNEQFF. DNA for the CDR3: TGTGCCATCAGTGAGTCAAGCGGCAATGAGCAGTTCTTC.

The gene calls are TRBV7-3 and TRBJ2-1, with 7 bases aligning to TRBD1. CDR3 length equals 14 residues. CDR1 is SGHTA and CDR2 is FQGTGA in the germline V gene. After removal of 5 bases from V and 6 bases from J, the junction contained 7 bases not matched to a gene. The CDR3, as DNA: TGTGCCAGCAGCACCTCCGGGACAGCCAATGAGCAGTTCTTC. The encoded protein is CASSTSGTANEQFF.

The V gene is TRBV21-1, the J gene TRBJ2-1; TRBD2, as called in the table, went unchecked against the DNA. TRBV21-1 is an annotated pseudogene. The CDR3 totals 13 residues. The CDR3 bases are TGTGCCAGCAGCCACACTAGTGACAATGAGCAGTTCTTC. Protein sequence: CASSHTSDNEQFF.

This clone was counted once. The V gene is TRBV10-3, the J gene TRBJ1-5, with D tentatively TRBD1 (6 bases). The germline V and J ends were trimmed by 6 bases and 10 bases, with 16 bases remaining between them. Looked up from germline, CDR1 is ENHRY and CDR2 is SYGVKD. There are 13 residues in the CDR3. This CDR3 is CAISDRTISPQHF. In nucleotides, the CDR3 is TGTGCCATCAGCGACAGGACAATCAGCCCCCAGCATTTT.

This chain links TRBV6-1 with TRBJ2-5, with D unclear. The V and J ends lost 7 bases and 0 bases respectively, with 6 bases between them. The CDR3 has 12 residues. In germline, CDR1 is MNHNS, CDR2 SASEGT. The chain's CDR3 is CASTGNQETQYF. CDR3 bases: TGTGCCAGCACCGGCAACCAAGAGACCCAGTACTTC.

The count of this clone is one. The chain uses TRBV27 and TRBJ2-7; D unclear. Trimming took off 5 bases at V and 4 bases at J, with 12 bases between the two ends. Per the germline V gene, CDR1 is MNHEY and CDR2 is SMNVEV (reference sequence). This CDR3 has 13 residues. The CDR3 here is CASSPGFWYEQYF. In nucleotides, the CDR3 is TGTGCCAGCAGTCCCGGTTTTTGGTACGAGCAGTACTTC.

This clone has a single count. The chain uses TRBV11-2 and TRBJ2-5; perhaps TRBD2 as D (6 bases). Germline loops: CDR1 SGHAT, CDR2 FQNNGV. V lost 7 bases, J lost 3 bases, and 15 bases lay in between. This CDR3 has 14 amino acids. In DNA, the CDR3 is TGTGCCAGCACCCGTTTCGGGAGAAAAGAGACCCAGTACTTC. Its translation is CASTRFGRKETQYF.

This chain joins TRBV7-9 and TRBJ2-3, with 8 positions matching TRBD2. J was trimmed by 1 base and V by 8 bases; bases with no gene match: 14. Germline-derived CDR1 and CDR2 are SEHNR and FQNEAQ (reference sequence). The length of the CDR3 is 17 residues. DNA of the CDR3: TGTGCCAGCCTACCTCGGGAGCGGGAGTGGGGCACAGATACGCAGTATTTT. It specifies CASLPREREWGTDTQYF.

A remark on this clone: An end of the junction differs from the germline gene, which may be a read error. This chain joins TRBV27 and TRBJ2-5; unclear D gene. Germline V CDR1 and CDR2: MNHEY, SMNVEV (reference sequence). The CDR3 runs 16 residues. The CDR3 loop is CASSFLGSYVREAQYF. DNA for the CDR3: TGTGCCAGCAGTTTCCTGGGGTCTTATGTAAGAGAGGCCCAGTACTTC.

The V and J genes are TRBV10-1 and TRBJ2-7; unclear D gene. Germline lookup yields CDR1 WNHNN and CDR2 SYGVQD (reference sequence). The CDR3 runs 14 residues. V was clipped by 6 bases and J by 5 bases, with 17 bases between them. CDR3 coding DNA: TGCGCCAGCAGCACGGCCCGAGCCTTCGACGAGCAGTACTTC. Translated: CASSTARAFDEQYF.

The chain is built from TRBV19 and TRBJ2-7; D may be TRBD1 (6 bases). Germline loops: CDR1 LNHDA, CDR2 SQIVND (reference sequence). The CDR3 covers 17 residues. V lost 3 bases, J lost 0 bases, and 18 bases lay in between. CDR3 in DNA: TGTGCCAGTAGTATTTTGTCGGACAGTTCCTTCTCCTACGAGCAGTACTTC. The encoded protein is CASSILSDSSFSYEQYF.

The V call is TRBV29-1, the J call TRBJ1-2; the D is unclear. Looked up from germline, CDR1 is SQVTM and CDR2 is ANQGSEA. V lost 6 bases and J lost 5, with 16 bases in between. CDR3 length: 13 residues. The CDR3 loop is CSVPGSGIYGYTF. The CDR3 region has the DNA TGCAGCGTGCCAGGCTCCGGAATTTATGGCTACACCTTC.